This T cell receptor (beta chain) was documented in a study of regulatory T cells in long-lasting Graves disease. Study conclusions and caveats: A greater number of public clonotypes (more than 2,500) was shared by persistent patients than by new patients (roughly 880). Tissue studied was limited to peripheral blood, excluding thyroid tissue.

V was pared by 6 bases and J by 8 bases, with 14 bases of the junction left unmatched. CDR3 length: 15 residues. The germline V gene encodes CDR1 MNHEY and CDR2 SMNVEV (reference sequence). This clonotype was recorded at least ten times. Its specificity is unknown. With iRepertoire HTBI primers and Arm-PCR of CDR3 regions, TCR beta libraries were built. Original analysis: Samples jointly harbored 62 TRBV and over 13 TRBJ segments. TCRdb re-called the multiplex PCR reads through MiXCR, storing one row per CDR3 protein. TCRdb's processing, not the authors' own work, is the source of the V and J calls. In the table there are approximately 350,000 distinct CDR3 sequences, roughly 25% of which are singletons. Specified time point: persistent/refractory GD, antithyroid drugs over 5 years with positive TRAb. Generation of the TCR library employed RNA extracted from PBMCs. Patients with Graves' disease were diagnosed by American Thyroid Association guidelines.

The receptor was derived from a woman in her thirties or forties with Graves disease. The input for sequencing was peripheral blood mononuclear cells (PBMCs), taken when the disease was refractory, from a patient treated with antithyroid drugs. The chain couples TRBV27 to TRBJ1-2; 8 bases match TRBD1. The CDR3 here is CASRSFHPRDRGYTF. The CDR3 DNA follows: TGTGCCAGCAGAAGTTTCCACCCCCGGGACAGGGGCTACACCTTC.